This TCR beta chain comes out of a study of blood T cell repertoires in COVID-19. The germline V gene has CDR1 MGHRA and CDR2 YSYEKL. This CDR3 contains 16 residues. Repertoires were generated with immunoSEQ multiplex PCR, while TCRdb's copy carries only in-frame clones and drops some. Here the sample spans under 200,000 clones, around 87% being singletons. About this clone itself: An end of the junction differs from the germline gene, which may be a read error.

The sequence was obtained from a woman of 80 years or more with COVID-19, enrolled during active disease. The chain joins TRBV4-1 to TRBJ1-4; TRBD1 matches 9 bases. The material sequenced was peripheral blood. The DNA of the CDR3 is TGCACCAGCAGCCAAAGTCTGGGACAGGGAAAAGAAAAACTGTTTTTT. This codes for CTSSQSLGQGKEKLFF.